This paragraph reports one T cell receptor beta chain. Its antigen is as yet unknown. Given a much more abundant clone one base away, this may be a read error. The sample comes from a study of prognosis after radiotherapy for stage I lung cancer. Looking at the study overall: The patients included around 13 who had newly diagnosed primary stage I lung tumors, along with 5 or 6 others who had oligometastatic NSCLC after their primary tumor had been surgically resected. The patient group consisted of approximately 13 men and 6 women whose ages spanned about 50 to 95, median approximately 70 years.

Starting from genomic DNA, TCR beta CDR3 was amplified through two-round multiplex PCR. Primers specific to each TRBV and TRBJ gene were used in first-round PCR. MiXCR, run by TCRdb on the multiplex PCR reads, gives a single entry per CDR3 protein. The profile shows 45,000 to 70,000 distinct CDR3 sequences, about 25% of them singletons. At both of two time points, 6 to 7 milliliters of peripheral blood were drawn. Overall study findings and caveats: Frequencies of TRBV and TRBJ gene use reportedly varied by whether patients had metastases.

The CDR3 is made up of 12 amino acids. In germline, CDR1 is SQVTM, CDR2 ANQGSEA. Trimming took off 7 bases at V and 4 bases at J, with 12 bases between the two ends. V gene TRBV29-1 combines with J gene TRBJ2-3; D uncertain. This receptor was identified in a donor older than 45 with non-small cell lung cancer. Sequencing was performed on PBMCs, taken before or after stereotactic body radiation therapy (not recorded which). CDR3 in DNA: TGCAGCGCCCCTTTAGAGGCAGATACGCAGTATTTT. Its translation: CSAPLEADTQYF.